This is a list of T cell receptor beta chains from one sample in a study of siplizumab effects on memory and regulatory T cells. The protocol was immunoSEQ multiplex PCR, while the TCRdb copy is restricted to in-frame clones and leaves out a portion. The table has fewer than 70,000 clones, around 90% seen once. The source material was Tregs sorted from blood. The receptor set was obtained from a human donor in good health. CDR3s include the opening cysteine and the closing phenylalanine or tryptophan. Clone size appears in some rows only: once, few, many, or a class for an expanded clone.

NA TRBV7-2 CASRGVAGRDTQYF
NA TRBV5-1 CASSKTHSNYNEQFF
NA TRBV29-1 CSVVAGNTEAFF
NA TRBV6-1 CASSDRGDQETQYF
NA TRBV7-6 CASSLRQGGEPQHF
NA TRBV10-3 CAISETRLDSLHF
NA TRBV10-3 CAISESNNNSPLHF
few TRBV4-1 CASSQGSGGTNEKLFF
NA TRBV19 CASSIGGSNQPQHF
NA TRBV12-1 CASSFDSGGVEAFF
NA TRBV11-2 CASSPWTGASYEQYF
NA TRBV11-2 CASSFSGDTEAFF
NA TRBV7-9 CASSRSGSGETQYF
NA TRBV30 CAWNHLGSANEKLFF
NA TRBV10-3 CAISGRGYEQYF
NA TRBV6-1 CASTASGEYEQYF
NA TRBV28 CAGSLRYQSEAFF
NA TRBV27 CASTSSGQGLTGELFF
NA TRBV20-1 CSATQEETQYF
NA TRBV30 CAWGLGRIEQFF
NA TRBV27 CASSATARGGHYNSPLHF
NA TRBV9 CASSPRRGSSYEQYF
NA TRBV27 CASSLFTSELTGELFF
NA TRBV7-2 CASSSPRGGQFF
NA TRBV7-9 CASSLSKPFSSTDTQYF
NA TRBV30 CAWSDGFNQPQHF
few TRBV19 CASQRGRHSNQPQHF
NA TRBV4-2 CASSPTMDLDYGYTF
NA TRBV7-2 CASSPTVNNEKLFF
NA TRBV19 CASSMDETQYF
NA TRBV7-2 CASSLGSGVAKNIQYF
NA TRBV6-1 CASSERTSGRGSYNEQFF
NA TRBV4-3 CASSQDRTGWAEAFF
NA TRBV29-1 CSARPGSGANVLTF
NA TRBV6-6 CASSDGGRRPQHF
NA TRBV29-1 CSVVGQNLYEQYF
once TRBV29-1 CSVGALEAQYF
NA TRBV6-5 CASSYTGQLFF
NA TRBV4-3 CASSLVPGGTQYF
NA TRBV6-5 CASSYGLAGNEQFF
NA TRBV5-4 CASSLGGQGDTEAFF
NA TRBV7-3 CASSPSPWSQQYF
NA TRBV29-1 CSVVRIPETQYF